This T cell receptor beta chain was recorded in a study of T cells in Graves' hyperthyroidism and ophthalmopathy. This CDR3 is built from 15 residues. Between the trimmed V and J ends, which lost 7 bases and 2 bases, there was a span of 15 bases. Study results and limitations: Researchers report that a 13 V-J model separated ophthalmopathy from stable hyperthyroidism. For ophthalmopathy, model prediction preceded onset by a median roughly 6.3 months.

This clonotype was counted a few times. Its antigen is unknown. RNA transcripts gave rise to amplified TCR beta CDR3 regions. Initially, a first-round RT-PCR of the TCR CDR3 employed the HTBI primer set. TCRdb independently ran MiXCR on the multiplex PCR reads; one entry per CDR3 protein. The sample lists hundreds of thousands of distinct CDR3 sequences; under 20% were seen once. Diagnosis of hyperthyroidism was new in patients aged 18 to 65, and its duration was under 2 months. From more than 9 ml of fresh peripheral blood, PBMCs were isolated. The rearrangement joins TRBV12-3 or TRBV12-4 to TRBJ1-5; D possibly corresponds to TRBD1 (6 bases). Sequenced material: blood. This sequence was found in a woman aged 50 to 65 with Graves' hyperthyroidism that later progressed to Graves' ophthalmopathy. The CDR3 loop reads CASKLGGPGNQPQHF. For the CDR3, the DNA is TGTGCCAGCAAGTTGGGGGGCCCGGGCAATCAGCCCCAGCATTTT.